These 8 T cell receptor beta chains originate from one sample sequenced in a study of a mutant IDH1 vaccine in newly diagnosed glioma. TCRdb keeps only in-frame clones here, not all; method: immunoSEQ multiplex PCR. This sample yields around 88,000 clones, of which 80% are seen a single time; approximately 7.9% belongs to the top ten. Documented time point: baseline, week 1 (first vaccination visit). The treatment was: pre-vaccination baseline after standard-of-care therapy. The material was PBMCs, obtained from a glioma patient treated with radiotherapy, temozolomide or both. The receptors stem from a middle-aged man with glioma.

The chain couples TRBV10-2 to TRBJ2-1; TRBD2 matches 10 bases. The CDR3 totals 15 residues. The junction had 9 bases not matched to a gene; V was cut back by 9 bases and J by 4 bases. Germline values: CDR1 WSHSY, CDR2 SAAADI. The CDR3 loop reads CARSDSGGSYNEQFF. The CDR3 DNA reads as TGCGCCAGGAGCGATAGCGGGGGGTCGTACAATGAGCAGTTCTTC.

The gene calls are TRBV7-9 and TRBJ2-6; tentatively, D is TRBD1 (5 bases). The CDR3 contains 15 residues. V lost 5 bases to trimming and J lost 1 base, with 9 bases between them. In germline, CDR1 is SEHNR, CDR2 FQNEAQ (reference sequence). Here the CDR3 DNA reads TGTGCCAGCAGCCCCCAGGGATCTGGGGCCAACGTCCTGACTTTC. This sequence encodes CASSPQGSGANVLTF. Filled out from reference TRBV7-9 and TRBJ2-6, the complete variable domain reads DTGVSQNPRHKITKRGQNVTFRCDPISEHNRLYWYRQTLGQGPEFLTYFQNEAQLEKSRLLSDRFSAERPKGSFSTLEIQRTEQGDSAMYLCASSPQGSGANVLTFGAGSRLTVL.

The rearrangement links TRBV7-2 to TRBJ2-4; 11 nucleotides line up with TRBD2. Germline CDR1 is SGHTA and CDR2 is FQGNSA. Trimming cost V 5 bases and J 1 base; bases outside gene matches: 1. The CDR3 extends over 15 amino acids. The CDR3 nucleotides are TGTGCCAGCAGCCCTAGCGGGAGGGCCAAAAACATTCAGTACTTC. It encodes CASSPSGRAKNIQYF.

Here the CDR3 reads CASSLEGSQPQHF. CDR3 bases: TGTGCCAGCAGCTTAGAAGGCAGTCAGCCCCAGCATTTT. The J gene is TRBJ1-5, the V gene TRBV7-2; D uncertain. V shed 1 base and J shed 6 bases, with 7 bases lying between them. CDR1 and CDR2 from the germline V gene are SGHTA and FQGNSA. The CDR3 has 13 amino acids.

The V call is TRBV14, the J call TRBJ1-1, with D possibly TRBD1 on 6 matching bases. The V end lost 4 bases, the J end lost 0 bases, and 15 bases lay between the germline ends. The CDR3 spans 16 residues. Germline V gene lookup returns CDR1 SGHDN and CDR2 FVKESK. The CDR3, as DNA: TGTGCCAGCAGCCGAACAGGGCTCCAGCTGAACACTGAAGCTTTCTTT. Translated, it gives CASSRTGLQLNTEAFF.

The chain uses TRBV2 and TRBJ1-3; TRBD1 is a possible D gene (6 bases). This CDR3 has 15 residues. Germline V gene data show CDR1 as SNHLY and CDR2 as FYNNEI. V dropped 4 bases and J dropped 0 bases, with 10 bases sitting between them. The CDR3 here is CASSGQDNSGNTIYF. CDR3 DNA sequence: TGTGCCAGCAGTGGACAGGACAACTCTGGAAACACCATATATTTT.

The chain uses TRBV18 and TRBJ1-4; D is possibly TRBD1 (6 bases). The V end was cut by 1 base, the J end by 0 bases, with 12 bases between. The CDR3 sequence is 17 residues long. Germline values: CDR1 KGHSH, CDR2 LQKENI. CDR3 region: CASSPRDTLATNEKLFF. The CDR3 nucleotides read TGTGCCAGCTCACCACGGGACACCCTTGCAACTAATGAAAAACTGTTTTTT. The full variable domain, in which reference TRBV18 and TRBJ1-4 provide the parts outside the CDR3, is NAGVMQNPRHLVRRRGQEARLRCSPMKGHSHVYWYRQLPEEGLKFMVYLQKENIIDESGMPKERFSAEFPKEGPSILRIQQVVRGDSAAYFCASSPRDTLATNEKLFFGSGTQLSVL.

The rearrangement links TRBV7-9 to TRBJ2-7, with D possibly TRBD2 on 6 matching bases. V dropped 5 bases and J dropped 1 base, with 18 bases sitting between them. CDR1 and CDR2 (germline): SEHNR, FQNEAQ (reference sequence). The CDR3 covers 16 residues. The DNA of the CDR3 is TGTGCCAGCAGCCCGCTGGGGGGAACTCCTTCCTACGAGCAGTACTTC. Amino acids: CASSPLGGTPSYEQYF. The full variable domain, completed using reference TRBV7-9 and TRBJ2-7, is DTGVSQNPRHKITKRGQNVTFRCDPISEHNRLYWYRQTLGQGPEFLTYFQNEAQLEKSRLLSDRFSAERPKGSFSTLEIQRTEQGDSAMYLCASSPLGGTPSYEQYFGPGTRLTVT.